This entry lists 24 T cell receptor beta chains sequenced from one sample in a study of regulatory dendritic cells for organ transplantation. Here immunoSEQ multiplex PCR was the method, and the copy in TCRdb shows in-frame clones only, minus some. The table shows roughly 34,000 clones, with less than 90% occurring only once. Sequenced input: naive CD4+ T cells from blood. The subset denotes: CD45RA+ naive T cells. These receptors were obtained from a human donor in good health.

As regards this clone: The junction departs from germline at one end; a sequencing error may be responsible. The chain uses TRBV6-1 and TRBJ1-3; D is ambiguous. This CDR3 is built from 13 residues. The germline gives CDR1 MNHNS, CDR2 SASEGT. The CDR3 DNA follows: TGTGCCAGCTCTGGTAGCTCAGTCTCTCGTAAGGATTTT. Its translation is CASSGSSVSRKDF.

This sequence joins TRBV5-1 and TRBJ2-3, with D hard to call. The CDR3 has 16 amino acids. The V end lost 3 bases, the J end lost 0 bases, and 14 bases lay between the germline ends. CDR1 and CDR2 from the germline V gene are SGHRS and YFSETQ. CDR3 residues: CASSSDGPPSTDTQYF. In DNA form, the CDR3 reads TGCGCCAGCAGCTCGGACGGACCACCTAGCACAGATACGCAGTATTTT.

The rearrangement joins TRBV30 to TRBJ2-7; no clear D. V gave up 4 bases and J gave up 0 bases, with 10 bases separating them. The CDR3 extends over 13 amino acids. From germline, CDR1 is GTSNPN and CDR2 SVGIG (reference sequence). CDR3 amino acids: CAWTSVLSYEQYF. As DNA, the CDR3 is TGTGCCTGGACGTCGGTCCTCTCCTACGAGCAGTACTTC.

The genes are TRBV5-1 and TRBJ1-5; D unclear. Germline V gene data show CDR1 as SGHRS and CDR2 as YFSETQ. The length of the CDR3 is 20 residues. V lost 1 base to trimming and J lost 2 bases, with 25 bases between them. For the CDR3, the DNA is TGCGCCAGCAGCTTGTACGTACACTGGGCACCGTTGGTAGGCAATCAGCCCCAGCATTTT. Protein: CASSLYVHWAPLVGNQPQHF.

The chain has TRBV19 and TRBJ1-1; perhaps TRBD1 as D (5 bases). Germline CDR1 reads LNHDA; CDR2 reads SQIVND (reference sequence). The CDR3 sequence is 13 residues long. Between the trimmed V and J ends, which lost 9 bases and 0 bases, there was a span of 11 bases. CDR3: CASGRGVNTEAFF. In nucleotides, the CDR3 is TGTGCCAGCGGTCGGGGGGTGAACACTGAAGCTTTCTTT. Full variable domain (remainder filled in from reference TRBV19 and TRBJ1-1): DGGITQSPKYLFRKEGQNVTLSCEQNLNHDAMYWYRQDPGQGLRLIYYSQIVNDFQKGDIAEGYSVSREKKESFPLTVTSAQKNPTAFYLCASGRGVNTEAFFGQGTRLTVV.

The chain employs TRBV4-1 and TRBJ1-5; D perhaps matches TRBD1 (6 bases). Germline values: CDR1 MGHRA, CDR2 YSYEKL. The V and J ends lost 0 bases and 3 bases respectively, with 15 bases between them. There are 17 residues in the CDR3. For the CDR3, the DNA is TGCGCCAGCAGCCAAGATGGGGTCAGGGGTTCCAATCAGCCCCAGCATTTT. This codes for CASSQDGVRGSNQPQHF.

The V call is TRBV5-1, the J call TRBJ2-5; maybe TRBD2 (5 bases). V lost 4 bases to trimming and J lost 2 bases, with 6 bases between them. CDR1 is SGHRS, CDR2 YFSETQ, per germline. The CDR3 contains 12 residues. CDR3 nucleotides: TGCGCCAGCAGCAGGACTCAAGAGACCCAGTACTTC. This translates into CASSRTQETQYF. The entire variable domain, with the rest obtained from reference TRBV5-1 and TRBJ2-5, is as follows: KAGVTQTPRYLIKTRGQQVTLSCSPISGHRSVSWYQQTPGQGLQFLFEYFSETQRNKGNFPGRFSGRQFSNSRSEMNVSTLELGDSALYLCASSRTQETQYFGPGTRLLVL.

J is TRBJ2-1 and V is TRBV19, with no clear D. CDR3 length: 12 amino acids. The germline CDR1 and CDR2 sequences are LNHDA and SQIVND (reference sequence). Trimming pared 6 bases from V and 8 bases from J, leaving 11 bases between. This CDR3 is CASRGFTDEQFF. CDR3 DNA sequence: TGTGCCAGTAGGGGGTTTACCGATGAGCAGTTCTTC.

The gene calls are TRBV11-2 and TRBJ1-1, with a possible D match to TRBD1 (6 bases). Germline-derived CDR1 and CDR2 are SGHAT and FQNNGV. V was trimmed by 5 bases and J by 8 bases, leaving 21 bases between them. This CDR3 contains 15 residues. The CDR3 nucleotides are TGTGCCAGCAGCCTCTATCGGGGGAGCCAGGGGGAAGCTTTCTTT. Translated, it gives CASSLYRGSQGEAFF.

The rearrangement uses TRBV30 and TRBJ2-3, with a possible D match to TRBD1 (6 bases). V was cut by 4 bases and J by 1 base, with 15 bases left in between. Germline CDR1 GTSNPN, CDR2 SVGIG (reference sequence). The CDR3 consists of 15 residues. CDR3 bases: TGTGCCTGGACCAGGGGCGCTATGCGCACAGATACGCAGTATTTT. The encoded protein is CAWTRGAMRTDTQYF. The full variable domain, in which reference TRBV30 and TRBJ2-3 provide the parts outside the CDR3, is SQTIHQWPATLVQPVGSPLSLECTVEGTSNPNLYWYRQAAGRGLQLLFYSVGIGQISSEVPQNLSASRPQDRQFILSSKKLLLSDSGFYLCAWTRGAMRTDTQYFGPGTRLTVL.

V usage is TRBV6-1 and J usage is TRBJ2-3; possibly TRBD1 or TRBD2 for D (5 bases each). The CDR3 contains 14 residues. V was shortened by 11 bases and J by 0 bases, with 15 bases between the two germline ends. Per the germline V gene, CDR1 is MNHNS and CDR2 is SASEGT. The DNA of the CDR3 is TGTGCCTCCCGGGACGGGCCGAGCACAGATACGCAGTATTTT. It is translated as CASRDGPSTDTQYF.

The chain combines TRBV20-1 with TRBJ2-3, with D uncertain. The CDR3 runs to 11 residues. Deletions cut 6 bases from V and 6 bases from J, with 10 bases between. Germline CDR1 and CDR2: DFQATT and SNEGSKA (reference sequence). Here the CDR3 reads CSAPNQDTQYF. The CDR3 DNA follows: TGCAGTGCCCCCAACCAGGATACGCAGTATTTT.

The chain is built from TRBV2 and TRBJ2-3, with a possible D match to TRBD2 (5 bases). Trimming removed 4 bases at V and 4 bases at J, with 21 bases between. The CDR3 totals 17 residues. CDR1 is SNHLY, CDR2 FYNNEI, per germline. The CDR3 DNA is TGTGCCAGCAGTGTTCTAGCTCTCCCCGCTAAGTCAGATACGCAGTATTTT. Its protein is CASSVLALPAKSDTQYF.

CDR3 coding DNA: TGTGCCAGCAGTTCGATCCCATGGAAAGGGGAGACCCAGTACTTC. As protein: CASSSIPWKGETQYF. The V and J genes are TRBV28 and TRBJ2-5, with D unresolved. CDR1 MDHEN and CDR2 SYDVKM come from the germline V gene. The CDR3 runs 15 residues. V was pared by 4 bases and J by 5 bases, with 17 bases between.

The rearrangement joins TRBV30 to TRBJ2-3; TRBD2 matches at 14 bases. The CDR3 covers 17 residues. The V gene end was trimmed by 3 bases and the J gene end by 4 bases; junction bases not matched to a gene: 9. Germline CDR1 GTSNPN, CDR2 SVGIG (reference sequence). The CDR3 nucleotides read TGTGCCTGGAGCCAGAGGGGGACTAGCGGGAGCTCAGATACGCAGTATTTT. Its protein product is CAWSQRGTSGSSDTQYF.

The chain has TRBV9 and TRBJ2-7, with D perhaps TRBD2 (5 bases). CDR3 size: 14 residues. CDR1 and CDR2 (germline): SGDLS, YYNGEE. V was cut by 0 bases and J by 4 bases, with 11 bases left in between. For the CDR3, the DNA is TGTGCCAGCAGCGTAGAGGCGGGTTCTTACGAGCAGTACTTC. It codes for CASSVEAGSYEQYF.

The rearrangement joins TRBV7-9 to TRBJ2-7; 9 nucleotides agree with TRBD1. Germline-derived CDR1 and CDR2 are SEHNR and FQNEAQ (reference sequence). J gave up 5 bases and V 5 bases, and 7 bases lay outside the gene matches. CDR3 size: 14 residues. This CDR3 reads CASSQTGTGNEQYF. In DNA, the CDR3 is TGTGCCAGCAGCCAGACCGGGACAGGGAACGAGCAGTACTTC. The whole variable domain, filled in from reference TRBV7-9 and TRBJ2-7, reads DTGVSQNPRHKITKRGQNVTFRCDPISEHNRLYWYRQTLGQGPEFLTYFQNEAQLEKSRLLSDRFSAERPKGSFSTLEIQRTEQGDSAMYLCASSQTGTGNEQYFGPGTRLTVT.

The V and J genes are TRBV5-4 and TRBJ1-1; D is uncertain. V shed 4 bases and J shed 2 bases, with 9 bases lying between them. The CDR3 consists of 13 residues. CDR1 is SGHNT and CDR2 is YYREEE in the germline V gene (reference sequence). The CDR3 sequence: CASSRQDNTEAFF. The CDR3 DNA sequence: TGTGCCAGCAGCCGTCAGGATAACACTGAAGCTTTCTTT.

This rearrangement joins TRBV5-5 to TRBJ2-5; no clear D. The CDR3 consists of 13 residues. The germline gives CDR1 SGHKS, CDR2 YYEKEE (reference sequence). V lost 2 bases and J 4 bases, leaving 9 bases between the germline ends. The CDR3 DNA follows: TGTGCCAGCAGCTTTGGAGTAGTAGAGACCCAGTACTTC. It yields the protein CASSFGVVETQYF.

J is TRBJ2-3 and V is TRBV28, with D tentatively TRBD2 (6 bases). The CDR3 runs 14 residues. Trimming removed 3 bases from V and 2 bases from J, with 9 bases in between. CDR1 MDHEN and CDR2 SYDVKM come from the germline V gene. The DNA of the CDR3 is TGTGCCAGCAGTTTCGGCGGGGCCACAGATACGCAGTATTTT. Protein sequence: CASSFGGATDTQYF.

The V call is TRBV7-9, the J call TRBJ2-2; D perhaps matches TRBD1 (5 bases). The CDR3 spans 12 residues. Germline assignment: CDR1 SEHNR and CDR2 FQNEAQ (reference sequence). V was cut by 10 bases and J by 5 bases, with 11 bases left in between. CDR3: CATYSGTGELFF. CDR3 coding DNA: TGTGCCACCTACTCAGGGACCGGGGAGCTGTTTTTT.

The chain links TRBV14 to TRBJ1-1, with D possibly TRBD1 on 6 matching bases. The CDR3 totals 15 residues. Germline V lookup: CDR1 SGHDN, CDR2 FVKESK. With 2 bases removed from V and 7 bases from J, the gap between germline ends came to 17 bases. The CDR3 protein is CASSQRIVGGLEAFF. The CDR3 coding sequence is TGTGCCAGCAGCCAACGGATCGTGGGGGGGCTTGAAGCTTTCTTT.

The genes are TRBV18 and TRBJ2-3; 8 nucleotides line up with TRBD1. CDR1 is KGHSH, CDR2 LQKENI, per germline. This CDR3 has 15 amino acids. V was pared by 3 bases and J by 1 base, with 3 bases of the junction left unmatched. CDR3 DNA: TGTGCCAGCTCACCCGGACAGGGCGGCACAGATACGCAGTATTTT. It translates to CASSPGQGGTDTQYF. Full variable domain (outside the CDR3, taken from reference TRBV18 and TRBJ2-3): NAGVMQNPRHLVRRRGQEARLRCSPMKGHSHVYWYRQLPEEGLKFMVYLQKENIIDESGMPKERFSAEFPKEGPSILRIQQVVRGDSAAYFCASSPGQGGTDTQYFGPGTRLTVL.

The chain has TRBV7-2 and TRBJ1-1; 9 bases align to TRBD1. Germline V gives CDR1 SGHTA, CDR2 FQGNSA. The V and J ends lost 0 bases and 8 bases, in that order; junction bases with no gene match: 7. This CDR3 has 15 amino acids. CDR3 region: CASSLALNRGQEAFF. CDR3 nucleotides: TGTGCCAGCAGCTTAGCGCTTAACAGGGGGCAGGAAGCTTTCTTT.